The T cell receptor (beta chain) under discussion was sequenced for a study of blood T cell repertoires in COVID-19. Background on the study: Samples representing acute and convalescent COVID-19 were sourced from the United States, Italy and Spain. The cDNA or gDNA used as material had been derived from T cells, B-cell-depleted T cells, or PBMCs.

Germline V gene data show CDR1 as SGHNT and CDR2 as YYREEE (reference sequence). The germline V and J ends were trimmed by 1 base and 2 bases, with 14 bases remaining between them. This CDR3 region has 16 residues. In this sample, this clone turned up once. Methods used by the authors: Estimation of nucleated cell counts relied on the amplification of reference gene primers. Sequencing used immunoSEQ multiplex PCR; TCRdb keeps in-frame clones, though not all of them. V and J calls and clone size are those listed in that table; D and trimming were worked out from the DNA. The sample has 150,000 to 200,000 clones; 75% to 85% are singletons.

What was sequenced was PBMCs or T cells enriched from blood (not recorded which). This clonotype was sampled from a woman between 50 and 59 years old with acute COVID-19. The chain has TRBV5-4 and TRBJ2-3, with D uncertain. The CDR3 protein is CASSLRVGGNTDTQYF. The CDR3 DNA is TGTGCCAGCAGCTTGCGAGTTGGCGGAAACACAGATACGCAGTATTTT.